The next 25 T cell receptor beta chains were all read from a single sample in a study of shared clonotypes between healthy human individuals. Data came from immunoSEQ multiplex PCR; TCRdb stores just in-frame clones and leaves some out. This table has hundreds of thousands of clones, 72% appearing once. Sequenced material: memory CD4+ T cells sorted from blood. Subset of the sample: CD45RA-negative fraction. Receptors were obtained from a woman under 40 in good health.

This clone was counted once. This rearrangement joins TRBV7-8 to TRBJ1-5, with D uncertain. Trimming took 1 base from V and 1 from J, leaving 5 bases between them. The germline V gene encodes CDR1 SGHVS and CDR2 FQNEAQ. This CDR3 region has 14 residues. CDR3 sequence reads: CASSLVVSNQPQHF. The CDR3 DNA is TGTGCCAGCAGCTTAGTTGTCAGCAATCAGCCCCAGCATTTT.

This sequence joins TRBV7-3 and TRBJ1-2, with 8 positions matching TRBD1. The CDR3 spans 14 residues. Per germline, CDR1 SGHTA and CDR2 FQGTGA. The ends lost 5 bases at V and 7 bases at J; junction bases unmatched: 9. The CDR3 DNA is TGTGCCAGCAGCCCGGACAGGGCCGTTGTTGGCTACACCTTC. It is translated as CASSPDRAVVGYTF.

About this clone: The same CDR3 also results from other DNA sequences found in this sample. This chain connects TRBV5-1 to TRBJ2-3; 11 bases map to TRBD2. The germline V gene encodes CDR1 SGHRS and CDR2 YFSETQ. This CDR3 contains 16 residues. V trimming: 4 bases; J trimming: 1 base; junction bases outside the gene matches: 5. The CDR3 sequence: CASSRGTSGGTDTQYF. The DNA of the CDR3 is TGCGCCAGCAGCCGGGGGACTAGCGGTGGCACAGATACGCAGTATTTT.

The chain couples TRBV6-5 to TRBJ2-3; D is uncertain. The CDR3 sequence is 15 residues long. V shed 6 bases and J shed 0 bases, with 13 bases lying between them. Germline V lookup: CDR1 MNHEY, CDR2 SVGAGI. CDR3 DNA sequence: TGTGCCAGCAGAAGCGACGCATCTAGCACAGATACGCAGTATTTT. Its translation is CASRSDASSTDTQYF.

The J gene is TRBJ2-1, the V gene TRBV5-1; 7 nucleotides line up with TRBD2. J lost 6 bases, V lost 0 bases, and 12 bases had no gene match. The CDR3 covers 17 residues. CDR1 is SGHRS and CDR2 is YFSETQ in the germline V gene. The CDR3 region is CASSLAGGRERRNEQFF. CDR3 coding DNA: TGCGCCAGCAGCTTGGCAGGCGGGCGGGAGAGGCGCAATGAGCAGTTCTTC.

V gene TRBV28 combines with J gene TRBJ2-7; 10 positions agree with TRBD2. V lost 8 bases, J lost 4 bases, and 8 bases stayed unmatched. The germline V gene encodes CDR1 MDHEN and CDR2 SYDVKM. The CDR3 totals 14 residues. CDR3 nucleotides: TGTGCCAGCGCTAGCGGGAGTTTACTGTACGAGCAGTACTTC. It yields the protein CASASGSLLYEQYF. Combining the CDR3 with reference TRBV28 and TRBJ2-7 gives the whole variable domain DVKVTQSSRYLVKRTGEKVFLECVQDMDHENMFWYRQDPGLGLRLIYFSYDVKMKEKGDIPEGYSVSREKKERFSLILESASTNQTSMYLCASASGSLLYEQYFGPGTRLTVT.

The gene calls are TRBV7-8 and TRBJ2-2; TRBD2 matches 9 bases. V gave up 2 bases and J gave up 6 bases; unmatched junction bases: 7. Germline values: CDR1 SGHVS, CDR2 FQNEAQ. The CDR3 covers 16 residues. The CDR3 loop is CASSLSAGGRSGELFF. CDR3 in DNA: TGTGCCAGCAGCTTATCAGCGGGAGGAAGGTCCGGGGAGCTGTTTTTT.

The chain employs TRBV5-1 and TRBJ2-1; D may be TRBD2 (5 bases). Germline V gene sequence: CDR1 SGHRS, CDR2 YFSETQ. Trimming stripped 4 bases from V and 4 bases from J, with 27 bases between. The CDR3 covers 19 residues. This CDR3 reads CASSHNWPLKRPPYNEQFF. The CDR3 nucleotides are TGCGCCAGCAGCCACAATTGGCCCCTTAAGCGGCCCCCTTACAATGAGCAGTTCTTC.

The V gene is TRBV28, the J gene TRBJ2-3, with 10 bases lining up with TRBD2. The CDR3 is 17 amino acids. V shed 8 bases, J shed 7 bases, and the junction held 18 bases outside the gene matches. The germline V gene encodes CDR1 MDHEN and CDR2 SYDVKM. Written as DNA, the CDR3 is TGTGCCAGCCGCCGAGAGGGGTGGGCTAGCGGGAGTTATACGCAGTATTTT. Its translation: CASRREGWASGSYTQYF.

The chain is built from TRBV10-3 and TRBJ1-2, with D possibly being TRBD1 (5 bases). The CDR3 extends over 13 amino acids. With 4 bases removed from V and 4 bases from J, the gap between germline ends came to 10 bases. Per germline, CDR1 ENHRY and CDR2 SYGVKD. The CDR3 DNA sequence: TGTGCCATCAGTGTTGCAGGGCGCTATGGCTACACCTTC. This sequence encodes CAISVAGRYGYTF.

The chain links TRBV19 to TRBJ2-1, with 10 bases aligning to TRBD2. With V trimmed by 3 bases and J by 8 bases, 10 bases remained unmatched. The germline V gene has CDR1 LNHDA and CDR2 SQIVND (reference sequence). This CDR3 is 16 amino acids long. The CDR3 DNA is TGTGCCAGTAGTATTCGAGCTAGCGGGAGTATCTATGAGCAGTTCTTC. Amino acid sequence: CASSIRASGSIYEQFF.

This clone has just one count. The chain employs TRBV18 and TRBJ1-4; D remains ambiguous. V shed 2 bases and J shed 6 bases, with 10 bases lying between them. Germline CDR1 KGHSH, CDR2 LQKENI. The CDR3 covers 14 residues. The CDR3 sequence is CASSPKGNYEKLFF. In DNA, the CDR3 is TGTGCCAGCTCACCAAAGGGAAATTATGAAAAACTGTTTTTT.

J is TRBJ2-5 and V is TRBV4-1; the match to TRBD1 covers 10 bases. V lost 3 bases, J lost 3 bases, and 10 bases stayed unmatched. Per the germline V gene, CDR1 is MGHRA and CDR2 is YSYEKL. The CDR3 runs 17 residues. The CDR3 sequence is CASSQFGQGGIEETQYF. DNA for the CDR3: TGCGCCAGCAGCCAGTTTGGACAGGGGGGAATAGAAGAGACCCAGTACTTC.

This chain uses TRBV7-8 with TRBJ2-5; 8 nucleotides match TRBD1. Germline V gene data show CDR1 as SGHVS and CDR2 as FQNEAQ. CDR3 length: 14 residues. J lost 5 bases, V lost 4 bases, and 6 bases had no gene match. CDR3 DNA: TGTGCCAGCAGCTCCTTGACAGGGGCGGAGACCCAGTACTTC. It is translated as CASSSLTGAETQYF.

V usage is TRBV4-2 and J usage is TRBJ1-1; no clear D gene. The CDR3 has 13 residues. V gave up 1 base and J gave up 5 bases, with 8 bases separating them. Looked up from germline, CDR1 is LGHNA and CDR2 is YNFKEQ. The CDR3 sequence: CASSQGAGTEAFF. The CDR3 nucleotides are TGTGCCAGCAGCCAAGGTGCGGGAACTGAAGCTTTCTTT.

V usage is TRBV7-8 and J usage is TRBJ2-7, with D possibly TRBD2 on 6 matching bases. The V end was cut by 4 bases, the J end by 1 base, with 14 bases between. Germline V gene lookup returns CDR1 SGHVS and CDR2 FQNEAQ. CDR3 length: 15 residues. Here the CDR3 reads CASSYPLRESYEQYF. CDR3 sequence (DNA): TGTGCCAGCAGCTACCCCCTTCGGGAGTCCTACGAGCAGTACTTC.

The chain is built from TRBV27 and TRBJ2-3; 7 nucleotides match TRBD2. From germline, CDR1 is MNHEY and CDR2 SMNVEV (reference sequence). Trimming at V came to 9 bases and at J to 7 bases, leaving 10 bases not matched to a gene. The CDR3 is 13 residues long. The chain's CDR3 is CASRGRDRNTQYF. In DNA, the CDR3 is TGTGCCAGTCGTGGGAGGGATAGAAATACGCAGTATTTT.

V usage is TRBV28 and J usage is TRBJ2-5; 8 bases are shared with TRBD2. This CDR3 spans 15 amino acids. Germline CDR1 and CDR2: MDHEN and SYDVKM. The junction had 9 bases not matched to a gene; V was cut back by 8 bases and J by 1 base. CDR3 loop: CASRSGLAFQETQYF. The CDR3 DNA is TGTGCCAGCCGCTCCGGACTAGCCTTCCAAGAGACCCAGTACTTC.

This clone came up once. This chain joins TRBV28 and TRBJ2-7; 10 bases fit TRBD2. V dropped 2 bases and J dropped 3; count of bases not matched to a gene: 16. CDR1 and CDR2 (germline): MDHEN, SYDVKM. This CDR3 is 19 amino acids long. The CDR3 region has the DNA TGTGCCAGCAGTTTACCAAGACTAGCGGGCCGACGCCCACACTACGAGCAGTACTTC. This encodes CASSLPRLAGRRPHYEQYF.

The J gene is TRBJ2-1, the V gene TRBV4-2, with D possibly TRBD1 on 6 matching bases. V was shortened by 4 bases and J by 1 base, with 14 bases between the two germline ends. Germline V gene sequence: CDR1 LGHNA, CDR2 YNFKEQ. This CDR3 has 16 residues. Written as DNA, the CDR3 is TGTGCCAGCAGCCCAGGGGTAGGGGCGTCCTACAATGAGCAGTTCTTC. Protein sequence: CASSPGVGASYNEQFF.

This clone has only a few counts. The chain has TRBV9 and TRBJ2-3; D call uncertain. Between the trimmed V and J ends, which lost 4 bases and 7 bases, there was a span of 10 bases. The CDR3 contains 12 residues. Germline V gives CDR1 SGDLS, CDR2 YYNGEE. As DNA, the CDR3 is TGTGCCAGCAGCTCCCAGATAAATACGCAGTATTTT. This translates into CASSSQINTQYF.

The chain links TRBV30 to TRBJ2-7, with no clear D. Deletions cut 4 bases from V and 7 bases from J, with 14 bases between. The CDR3 runs 12 residues. Looked up from germline, CDR1 is GTSNPN and CDR2 is SVGIG (reference sequence). CDR3 sequence (DNA): TGTGCCTGGAAACGTTGGGGTGCGGAGCAGTACTTC. Translation: CAWKRWGAEQYF.

This chain connects TRBV7-9 to TRBJ1-1, with D tentatively TRBD1 (6 bases). Per the germline V gene, CDR1 is SEHNR and CDR2 is FQNEAQ (reference sequence). The V gene lost 1 base and the J gene lost 6 bases, with 21 bases spanning the gap. The CDR3 consists of 17 residues. As DNA, the CDR3 is TGTGCCAGCAGCTTAGGTGGCAGGGGACACGCGATCGCTGAAGCTTTCTTT. Amino acids: CASSLGGRGHAIAEAFF.

This rearrangement joins TRBV28 to TRBJ1-5; D gene ambiguous. The CDR3 spans 14 residues. V was trimmed by 5 bases and J by 0 bases, leaving 8 bases between them. The germline gives CDR1 MDHEN, CDR2 SYDVKM. CDR3 nucleotide sequence: TGTGCCAGCAGTACACCGTATAGCAATCAGCCCCAGCATTTT. Translated, it gives CASSTPYSNQPQHF.

The chain couples TRBV11-2 to TRBJ2-1, with TRBD1 matching 9 bases. Germline loops: CDR1 SGHAT, CDR2 FQNNGV. Trimming cost V 1 base and J 15 bases; bases outside gene matches: 7. CDR3 length: 13 residues. The CDR3 loop is CASSLATGTGLFF. CDR3 sequence (DNA): TGTGCCAGCAGCTTAGCTACCGGGACAGGGTTGTTCTTC.